The next 10 T cell receptor beta chains were all read from a single sample in a study of blood T cell repertoires in COVID-19. The repertoire was sequenced with immunoSEQ multiplex PCR; TCRdb's copy has only in-frame clones and lacks some. The sample yields roughly 410,000 clones, 89% seen once. The sequenced material came from peripheral blood. These receptors came from a woman in her forties with COVID-19, enrolled during active disease.

The chain has TRBV28 and TRBJ2-5, with a tentative D call TRBD1 (6 bases). The CDR3 runs 13 residues. Germline V gene sequence: CDR1 MDHEN, CDR2 SYDVKM. V was clipped by 6 bases and J by 6 bases, with 14 bases between them. The CDR3 DNA sequence: TGTGCCAGCAGCCCCCCAGGGGATCAGACCCAGTACTTC. Translated, it gives CASSPPGDQTQYF.

This chain joins TRBV5-1 and TRBJ2-2; TRBD1 aligns across 8 bases. This CDR3 has 15 residues. The V gene end was trimmed by 2 bases and the J gene end by 4 bases; junction bases not matched to a gene: 4. Germline assignment: CDR1 SGHRS and CDR2 YFSETQ. CDR3 protein: CASSFNTGGTGELFF. The CDR3 coding sequence is TGCGCCAGCAGCTTTAATACAGGGGGCACCGGGGAGCTGTTTTTT.

With respect to this clone: At one boundary the junction diverges from the germline segment, which might be a read error. The V gene is TRBV2, the J gene TRBJ1-4, with 7 bases aligning to TRBD1. Germline V gene data show CDR1 as SNHLY and CDR2 as FYNNEI. CDR3 length equals 13 residues. In DNA form, the CDR3 reads TGTGCCAGCAGTGAAGTCCCCAGGGGGGCCGTGGGTTTT. This sequence encodes CASSEVPRGAVGF.

There are a few counts of this clone. The chain carries TRBV9 and TRBJ1-3; 8 bases are a match to TRBD1. The CDR3 length is 17 residues. Per the germline V gene, CDR1 is SGDLS and CDR2 is YYNGEE. Trimming cost V 0 bases and J 1 base; bases outside gene matches: 6. The CDR3 protein is CASSVERQGFSGNTIYF. The CDR3 coding sequence is TGTGCCAGCAGCGTAGAAAGACAGGGGTTTTCTGGAAACACCATATATTTT. The whole variable domain, remainder taken from reference TRBV9 and TRBJ1-3, is DSGVTQTPKHLITATGQRVTLRCSPRSGDLSVYWYQQSLDQGLQFLIQYYNGEERAKGNILERFSAQQFPDLHSELNLSSLELGDSALYFCASSVERQGFSGNTIYFGEGSWLTVV.

This rearrangement joins TRBV15 to TRBJ2-7; D uncertain. There are 13 residues in the CDR3. The V end was cut by 0 bases, the J end by 7 bases, with 10 bases between. Germline loops: CDR1 LNHNV, CDR2 YYDKDF (reference sequence). CDR3 in amino acids: CATSRDKQLEQYF. CDR3 sequence (DNA): TGTGCCACCAGCAGAGATAAACAGCTAGAGCAGTACTTC.

The chain carries TRBV24-1 and TRBJ2-2; D is perhaps TRBD2 (6 bases). The CDR3 spans 13 residues. Germline V CDR1 and CDR2: KGHDR, SFDVKD. V was shortened by 9 bases and J by 6 bases, with 13 bases between the two germline ends. CDR3 sequence (DNA): TGTGCCACCGAAGGAGGGACGGCCGGGGAGCTGTTTTTT. Residues: CATEGGTAGELFF.

This chain links TRBV19 with TRBJ1-6; 7 nucleotides agree with TRBD1. V lost 3 bases to trimming and J lost 7 bases; unmatched junction nucleotides: 3. The CDR3 extends over 14 amino acids. Germline loops: CDR1 LNHDA, CDR2 SQIVND (reference sequence). CDR3: CASSIRRGNSPLHF. The CDR3 nucleotides read TGTGCCAGTAGTATTCGCAGGGGGAATTCACCCCTCCACTTT.

V gene TRBV20-1 combines with J gene TRBJ1-3; D is unclear. CDR3 size: 16 residues. V was pared by 3 bases and J by 0 bases, with 15 bases between. In germline, CDR1 is DFQATT, CDR2 SNEGSKA (reference sequence). The CDR3 loop reads CSASPPPGYSGNTIYF. The CDR3 nucleotides are TGCAGTGCTAGTCCGCCCCCGGGGTACTCTGGAAACACCATATATTTT.

The chain uses TRBV6-2 or TRBV6-3 and TRBJ1-1; the D is unclear. V lost 2 bases, J lost 1 base, and 29 bases lay in between. The CDR3 sequence is 21 residues long. Germline assignment: CDR1 MNHEY and CDR2 SVGEGT. Here the CDR3 reads CASSYRPGGLVGSLSNTEAFF. The CDR3, as DNA: TGTGCCAGCAGTTACCGGCCAGGAGGGCTCGTTGGCTCATTGTCGAACACTGAAGCTTTCTTT.

J is TRBJ2-1 and V is TRBV4-3, with D possibly being TRBD2 (5 bases). The germline CDR1 and CDR2 sequences are LGHNA and YSLEER. The CDR3 has 15 residues. Trimming stripped 0 bases from V and 0 bases from J, with 6 bases between. The chain's CDR3 is CASSQDGVSYNEQFF. The DNA for the CDR3 is TGCGCCAGCAGCCAAGACGGGGTCTCCTACAATGAGCAGTTCTTC.